What follows describes a single T cell receptor beta chain. Its antigen is currently unknown. A multiplex PCR was run with 60 Vbeta primers and 13 Jbeta primers. Method: immunoSEQ multiplex PCR; TCRdb's copy keeps in-frame clones and lacks some. The sample records over 150,000 clones, just under 80% being singletons. This sample stems from a study of cytomegalovirus exposure and HLA in healthy donors. Study at large: Earlier results showed roughly 120 million unique TCR beta sequences derived from roughly 180 million T cells.

Notes on the study in general: Presence/absence results assume similar sequencing depth per donor, which may not hold. The records held CMV serostatus as the only immune exposure information. With later analysis, a missense DCLRE1C variant became linked to TCR beta V- and J-gene trimming.

The CDR3 extends over 15 amino acids. The germline V gene has CDR1 WSHSY and CDR2 SAAADI. V lost 6 bases, J lost 5 bases, and 4 bases stayed unmatched. The chain uses TRBV10-2 and TRBJ2-2, with 12 nucleotides matching TRBD2. The clonotype comes from a woman between 45 and 65 years old in good health and CMV-seropositive. The source material was PBMCs. This chain's CDR3 is CASSSGTSGTGELFF. CDR3 sequence (DNA): TGCGCCAGCAGCTCCGGGACTAGCGGGACCGGGGAGCTGTTTTTT.